This TCR beta chain was found in a study of T cells in Graves' hyperthyroidism and ophthalmopathy. The V gene's germline CDR1 is SGHVS and CDR2 FQNEAQ. This CDR3 region has 15 residues. The V end was cut by 2 bases, the J end by 3 bases, with 12 bases between. Amplified regions were TCR beta CDR3 sequences from RNA transcripts. HTBI primers drove first-round RT-PCR of the TCR CDR3. Via MiXCR, TCRdb re-called the multiplex PCR reads, giving one row per CDR3 protein. The sample lists hundreds of thousands of distinct CDR3 sequences; just under 45% were seen once. The specimen sequenced was peripheral blood or thyroid tissue (not recorded which). The TCR comes from an adult man with Graves' disease, either hyperthyroidism or ophthalmopathy (not recorded which). The chain links TRBV7-8 to TRBJ2-3; D may be TRBD1 (6 bases). This chain's CDR3 is CASSLTGIGTDTQYF. The CDR3 bases are TGTGCCAGCAGCTTAACAGGGATTGGGACAGATACGCAGTATTTT.